Below, 16 T cell receptor beta chains from the same sample are listed, as sequenced in a study of monozygotic twins with inflammatory bowel disease. TCRdb reprocessed the 5' RACE reads and keeps a single row for each CDR3 protein, giving no DNA. The sample shows around 450,000 distinct CDR3 sequences, and about 2.4% sits with its ten largest clones. Input material: blood. These receptors originate from a human donor with ulcerative colitis or Crohn's disease, or a healthy co-twin of an affected twin (not recorded which).

The chain is built from TRBV7-2 and TRBJ2-1; the TCRdb D gene call, TRBD2, has no DNA to confirm it. Germline V lookup: CDR1 SGHTA, CDR2 FQGNSA. The CDR3 spans 12 residues. CDR3 residues: CASSSPWDSPFF.

The chain employs TRBV5-1 and TRBJ2-7; with no DNA, the TCRdb D assignment of TRBD1 cannot be verified. The CDR3 runs 13 residues. Germline assignment: CDR1 SGHRS and CDR2 YFSETQ. The CDR3 sequence: CASRISGFYEQYF.

The rearrangement uses TRBV6-5 and TRBJ1-2; TCRdb lists TRBD1, though no DNA is available to test this call. CDR1 and CDR2 (germline): MNHEY, SVGAGI. There are 14 residues in the CDR3. The CDR3 loop is CASSYQHTGLGYTF.

This sequence joins TRBV9 and TRBJ2-7. Per germline, CDR1 SGDLS and CDR2 YYNGEE. The CDR3 totals 14 residues. This CDR3 reads CASSVTASSYEQYF.

This chain uses TRBV6-5 with TRBJ1-2. The length of the CDR3 is 12 residues. Germline V gene data show CDR1 as MNHEY and CDR2 as SVGAGI. CDR3 region: CAVKGDFGGYTF.

The V call is TRBV5-1, the J call TRBJ2-7; without DNA, the TCRdb call of TRBD1 cannot be checked. Germline loops: CDR1 SGHRS, CDR2 YFSETQ. The CDR3 runs to 14 residues. CDR3 sequence: CASSPVTGPGEQYF.

V and J are TRBV12-3 or TRBV12-4 and TRBJ1-6; the TCRdb D gene call, TRBD1, has no DNA to confirm it. This CDR3 spans 15 amino acids. The CDR3 reads CASSSKTGLNSPLHF.

The chain joins TRBV27 to TRBJ1-1. The CDR3 spans 13 residues. Germline CDR1 reads MNHEY; CDR2 reads SMNVEV (reference sequence). The CDR3 sequence is CASSEDEDTEAFF.

The chain couples TRBV27 to TRBJ2-1; TCRdb designates TRBD1, a call that cannot be tested without DNA. The CDR3 runs 15 residues. CDR1 MNHEY and CDR2 SMNVEV come from the germline V gene (reference sequence). CDR3 residues: CASQTGTGTSNEQFF.

This chain connects TRBV24-1 to TRBJ2-2; the TCRdb call, TRBD1, lacks DNA for checking. Per germline, CDR1 KGHDR and CDR2 SFDVKD. CDR3 length: 14 residues. The CDR3 sequence: CATSEDKNTGELFF.

The chain recombines TRBV6-4 with TRBJ2-3; TCRdb reports TRBD1, a call that lacks DNA to check it against. This CDR3 has 14 amino acids. Germline CDR1 MRHNA, CDR2 SNTAGT. This CDR3 reads CASRDTGGTDTQYF.

The genes are TRBV3-1 and TRBJ2-3; with no DNA, the TCRdb D assignment of TRBD2 cannot be verified. The length of the CDR3 is 18 residues. Germline CDR1 and CDR2: LGHDT and YNNKEL (reference sequence). The CDR3 region is CASSHHESNSGSTDTQYF.

The chain employs TRBV6-5 and TRBJ1-4. This CDR3 is built from 11 residues. Germline values: CDR1 MNHEY, CDR2 SVGAGI. CDR3 sequence reads: CASSYREKLFF.

The J gene is TRBJ1-4, the V gene TRBV11-2; TCRdb selects TRBD1, and the lack of DNA leaves this call unchecked. Germline CDR1 and CDR2: SGHAT and FQNNGV. The CDR3 is made up of 17 amino acids. CDR3 sequence reads: CASSKRTQGSTNEKLFF.

The chain combines TRBV15 with TRBJ2-7. The germline V gene has CDR1 LNHNV and CDR2 YYDKDF (reference sequence). CDR3 size: 12 residues. The CDR3: CATSRSSYEQYF.

The chain combines TRBV4-2 with TRBJ2-1; absent DNA, TCRdb's TRBD2 call cannot be checked. Per the germline V gene, CDR1 is LGHNA and CDR2 is YNFKEQ. The CDR3 runs to 15 residues. This chain's CDR3 is CASSRTSGLNNEQFF.